A single sample gave rise to the 11 T cell receptor beta chains below, sequenced in a study of cytomegalovirus exposure and HLA in healthy donors. 13 Jbeta primers and 60 Vbeta primers were used for the PCR. TCRdb's copy holds only in-frame clones and misses some; the assay was immunoSEQ multiplex PCR. The sample records fewer than 95,000 clones, 65% being singletons. The sequenced sample was PBMCs. The receptors derive from a woman aged 45-59 years in good health and CMV-seropositive.

With respect to this clone: Other DNA sequences in the same sample also yield this CDR3. The chain couples TRBV6-5 to TRBJ2-7, with a possible D match to TRBD1 (5 bases). This CDR3 contains 13 residues. The germline V and J ends were trimmed by 0 bases and 3 bases, with 6 bases remaining between them. CDR1 is MNHEY and CDR2 is SVGAGI in the germline V gene. As DNA, the CDR3 is TGTGCCAGCAGTTACTCCGACAGCTACGAGCAGTACTTC. The encoded protein is CASSYSDSYEQYF.

V is TRBV6-5 and J is TRBJ2-7, with D perhaps matching TRBD1 (7 bases). This CDR3 spans 15 amino acids. Trimming removed 5 bases at V and 1 base at J, with 15 bases between. Germline values: CDR1 MNHEY, CDR2 SVGAGI. The CDR3 is CASSAQGRDSYEQYF. The CDR3 coding sequence is TGTGCCAGCAGTGCACAGGGGCGGGATTCCTACGAGCAGTACTTC.

The rearrangement uses TRBV10-3 and TRBJ2-5, with a weak D call TRBD1 (6 bases). V lost 7 bases, J lost 3 bases, and 21 bases lay in between. The CDR3 extends over 16 amino acids. Germline V gives CDR1 ENHRY, CDR2 SYGVKD. Here the CDR3 DNA reads TGTGCCATCAACGACAGGTCTGGGTTAGAAGAAGAGACCCAGTACTTC. Its protein product is CAINDRSGLEEETQYF.

This clone was seen a few times. Other nucleotide sequences from this sample produce the same CDR3. The chain uses TRBV7-8 and TRBJ2-7, with TRBD1 matching over 8 bases. Germline V CDR1 and CDR2: SGHVS, FQNEAQ. CDR3 length: 13 residues. The J segment lost 7 bases and the V segment lost 1 base, leaving 3 bases of the junction unmatched. The CDR3 sequence is CASSLDGQGEQYF. The CDR3 nucleotides read TGTGCCAGCAGCTTAGATGGACAGGGAGAGCAGTACTTC.

The chain is built from TRBV29-1 and TRBJ1-2; D is unclear. CDR1 and CDR2 (germline): SQVTM, ANQGSEA. The germline V and J ends were trimmed by 1 base and 4 bases, with 13 bases remaining between them. This CDR3 has 14 residues. CDR3 nucleotides: TGCAGCGTTGAAGTTGGGCCAGAGCTCTATGGCTACACCTTC. Translated: CSVEVGPELYGYTF. Based on the CDR3 plus reference TRBV29-1 and TRBJ1-2, the full variable domain is SAVISQKPSRDICQRGTSLTIQCQVDSQVTMMFWYRQQPGQSLTLIATANQGSEATYESGFVIDKFPISRPNLTFSTLTVSNMSPEDSSIYLCSVEVGPELYGYTFGSGTRLTVV.

This clone was counted only a few times. The chain carries TRBV4-2 and TRBJ2-1, with D uncertain. The CDR3 runs 14 residues. The V end was cut by 0 bases, the J end by 8 bases, with 11 bases between. In germline, CDR1 is LGHNA, CDR2 YNFKEQ. CDR3 residues: CASSQDLQIDEQFF. CDR3 DNA sequence: TGTGCCAGCAGCCAAGATTTACAGATCGATGAGCAGTTCTTC.

This clone was observed a few times. The chain links TRBV11-2 to TRBJ1-1; D is perhaps TRBD1 (5 bases). CDR1 and CDR2 from the germline V gene are SGHAT and FQNNGV. The CDR3 loop spans 15 amino acids. V was pared by 1 base and J by 6 bases, with 15 bases between. The CDR3 bases are TGTGCCAGCAGCTTAGTAGTTTGGAGGGGCTCTGAAGCTTTCTTT. It specifies CASSLVVWRGSEAFF.

This clone has a handful of counts. The V and J genes are TRBV28 and TRBJ2-5; D unresolved. Germline-derived CDR1 and CDR2 are MDHEN and SYDVKM. The CDR3 totals 14 residues. V was cut by 4 bases and J by 8 bases, with 17 bases left in between. CDR3: CASSWALGRNTQYF. CDR3 nucleotide sequence: TGTGCCAGCAGTTGGGCTCTGGGTAGGAATACCCAGTACTTC.

In regard to this clone: The sample carries other DNA sequences with the same CDR3. This chain joins TRBV30 and TRBJ1-2; D perhaps matches TRBD1 (5 bases). V was trimmed by 4 bases and J by 3 bases, leaving 12 bases between them. The CDR3 has 13 residues. Germline lookup yields CDR1 GTSNPN and CDR2 SVGIG (reference sequence). CDR3 nucleotide sequence: TGTGCCTGGAAAAGGGGTTCGGACTATGGCTACACCTTC. Translating it yields CAWKRGSDYGYTF.

The chain uses TRBV28 and TRBJ1-4; 9 nucleotides match TRBD1. The V and J ends lost 4 bases and 8 bases, in that order; junction bases with no gene match: 5. Germline values: CDR1 MDHEN, CDR2 SYDVKM. This CDR3 has 14 amino acids. CDR3 nucleotide sequence: TGTGCCAGCAGTTCGGGACAGGGAGAAGAAAAACTGTTTTTT. Protein product: CASSSGQGEEKLFF. The whole variable domain, remainder taken from reference TRBV28 and TRBJ1-4, is DVKVTQSSRYLVKRTGEKVFLECVQDMDHENMFWYRQDPGLGLRLIYFSYDVKMKEKGDIPEGYSVSREKKERFSLILESASTNQTSMYLCASSSGQGEEKLFFGSGTQLSVL.

This chain joins TRBV10-3 and TRBJ1-3; no clear D. The CDR3 consists of 15 residues. V lost 2 bases to trimming and J lost 16 bases, with 24 bases between them. Germline V CDR1 and CDR2: ENHRY, SYGVKD. CDR3 bases: TGTGCCATCAGTGAGCCAAAAGAGAAGGGAGCGAAGTCGTATTTT. Protein: CAISEPKEKGAKSYF.